These 29 T cell receptor beta chains originate from one sample sequenced in a study of identical twins. TCRdb reprocessed the 5' RACE reads via MiXCR and lists one record per CDR3 protein. This sample has 500,000 or so distinct CDR3 sequences, with roughly an eighth found just once. A further study also used this sample, focusing on yellow fever vaccine responses in identical twins.

The sequenced sample consisted of CD4+ T cells sorted from blood. All receptors come from a woman younger than 30 in good health.

This chain joins TRBV20-1 and TRBJ2-3, with 9 bases lining up with TRBD2. CDR1 is DFQATT and CDR2 is SNEGSKA in the germline V gene (reference sequence). The length of the CDR3 is 14 residues. V was clipped by 6 bases and J by 4 bases; unmatched bases: 8. CDR3 sequence reads: CSAPSREGSDTQYF. CDR3 nucleotides: TGCAGTGCGCCCTCGCGGGAGGGTTCAGATACGCAGTATTTT.

In this sample, this clonotype turned up a few times. J is TRBJ2-2 and V is TRBV5-1; D perhaps matches TRBD1 (7 bases). The V and J ends lost 4 bases and 0 bases respectively, with 10 bases between them. The CDR3 covers 15 residues. Germline V CDR1 and CDR2: SGHRS, YFSETQ. CDR3 nucleotides: TGCGCCAGCAGCGCGGGACAGTCGAACACCGGGGAGCTGTTTTTT. Encoded protein: CASSAGQSNTGELFF.

The gene calls are TRBV2 and TRBJ2-3; D is unclear. With 2 bases removed from V and 2 bases from J, the gap between germline ends came to 14 bases. Germline V gene sequence: CDR1 SNHLY, CDR2 FYNNEI. CDR3 length equals 16 residues. CDR3 residues: CASSELGHIVTDTQYF. The DNA of the CDR3 is TGTGCCAGCAGTGAACTGGGCCACATCGTCACAGATACGCAGTATTTT.

This clonotype was recorded many times. The J gene is TRBJ2-2, the V gene TRBV6-2 or TRBV6-3; 8 bases line up with TRBD1. The CDR3 length is 15 residues. V trimming: 5 bases; J trimming: 2 bases; junction bases outside the gene matches: 4. The germline V gene encodes CDR1 MNHEY and CDR2 SVGEGT. The CDR3 sequence: CASSRQGANTGELFF. CDR3 bases: TGTGCCAGCAGTAGGCAGGGGGCAAACACCGGGGAGCTGTTTTTT.

J is TRBJ2-3 and V is TRBV29-1; the D is unclear. Germline-derived CDR1 and CDR2 are SQVTM and ANQGSEA. The CDR3 runs 12 residues. V was pared by 7 bases and J by 7 bases, with 15 bases between. The chain's CDR3 is CSGYTGGNTQYF. In nucleotides, the CDR3 is TGCAGCGGCTATACGGGCGGCAATACGCAGTATTTT.

This clonotype was found many times. The chain links TRBV6-5 to TRBJ1-1; D gene ambiguous. With 0 bases removed from V and 5 bases from J, the gap between germline ends came to 13 bases. Germline V CDR1 and CDR2: MNHEY, SVGAGI. This CDR3 has 15 amino acids. The CDR3 loop reads CASSYSGSLGTEAFF. The CDR3 coding sequence is TGTGCCAGCAGTTACTCAGGGAGCTTGGGGACTGAAGCTTTCTTT.

V gene TRBV27 combines with J gene TRBJ1-1; no reliable D call. Trimming took 7 bases from V and 2 from J, leaving 20 bases between them. Per germline, CDR1 MNHEY and CDR2 SMNVEV (reference sequence). The CDR3 length is 16 residues. The CDR3 loop is CASNGGVLGGNTEAFF. CDR3 nucleotides: TGTGCCAGCAATGGCGGCGTCCTAGGAGGAAACACTGAAGCTTTCTTT.

This clonotype appeared a few times. V usage is TRBV14 and J usage is TRBJ1-6, with TRBD1 identical over 9 bases. J gave up 13 bases and V 3 bases, and 7 bases lay outside the gene matches. Per germline, CDR1 SGHDN and CDR2 FVKESK. CDR3 length equals 14 residues. The CDR3 sequence: CASSHPGQGAPLHF. The CDR3 bases are TGTGCCAGCAGCCATCCGGGACAGGGAGCTCCCCTCCACTTT.

Turning to this clonotype: A much larger clone sits a single nucleotide away, making a read error possible. The rearrangement joins TRBV7-2 to TRBJ2-7; D call uncertain. Trimming removed 2 bases from V and 2 bases from J, with 4 bases in between. The CDR3 spans 12 residues. Germline lookup yields CDR1 SGHTA and CDR2 FQGNSA. CDR3 sequence reads: CASSLNPYEQYF. The CDR3 nucleotides read TGTGCCAGCAGCTTAAACCCCTACGAGCAGTACTTC.

V is TRBV24-1 and J is TRBJ2-3; TRBD1 aligns across 7 bases. J lost 7 bases, V lost 4 bases, and 4 bases had no gene match. Germline loops: CDR1 KGHDR, CDR2 SFDVKD. The CDR3 sequence is 13 residues long. The CDR3 region has the DNA TGTGCCACCAGTGAACAGGGGTCAAATACGCAGTATTTT. Translated: CATSEQGSNTQYF.

Only a few counts were recorded for this clonotype. The chain has TRBV5-1 and TRBJ2-5, with a tentative D call TRBD1 (5 bases). The CDR3 length is 14 residues. V was clipped by 3 bases and J by 4 bases, with 13 bases between them. Germline V gene lookup returns CDR1 SGHRS and CDR2 YFSETQ. The CDR3 sequence is CASSYGAGLETQYF. CDR3 coding DNA: TGCGCCAGCAGCTATGGGGCAGGGTTAGAGACCCAGTACTTC.

This clonotype was seen a few times. The chain has TRBV20-1 and TRBJ2-5; 9 bases match TRBD2. Germline CDR1 is DFQATT and CDR2 is SNEGSKA (reference sequence). V gave up 5 bases and J gave up 5 bases; unmatched junction bases: 9. CDR3 length: 14 residues. This CDR3 reads CSAPSSGVGETQYF. The CDR3 DNA sequence: TGCAGTGCTCCCTCTAGCGGGGTGGGGGAGACCCAGTACTTC.

There are many counts of this clonotype. The chain links TRBV10-3 to TRBJ2-2; D uncertain. The V end lost 0 bases, the J end lost 0 bases, and 11 bases lay between the germline ends. The germline CDR1 and CDR2 sequences are ENHRY and SYGVKD. There are 17 residues in the CDR3. CDR3: CAISESVGLPNTGELFF. As DNA, the CDR3 is TGTGCCATCAGTGAGTCAGTAGGCCTACCGAACACCGGGGAGCTGTTTTTT.

The chain recombines TRBV4-2 with TRBJ2-1, with D unclear. This CDR3 spans 15 amino acids. V gave up 0 bases and J gave up 3 bases, with 9 bases separating them. Germline V CDR1 and CDR2: LGHNA, YNFKEQ. The CDR3 sequence is CASSQERVGYNEQFF. As DNA, the CDR3 is TGTGCCAGCAGCCAAGAAAGAGTGGGCTACAATGAGCAGTTCTTC.

In this sample, this clonotype turned up a few times. The chain couples TRBV20-1 to TRBJ2-1, with 12 bases aligning to TRBD2. This CDR3 spans 17 amino acids. Germline CDR1 and CDR2: DFQATT and SNEGSKA (reference sequence). After removal of 4 bases from V and 0 bases from J, the junction contained 7 bases not matched to a gene. The CDR3 loop reads CSAKPSGRASSYNEQFF. The CDR3 coding sequence is TGCAGTGCTAAGCCTAGCGGGAGGGCGAGCTCCTACAATGAGCAGTTCTTC.

The chain is built from TRBV9 and TRBJ1-3, with 9 nucleotides matching TRBD1. The V gene's germline CDR1 is SGDLS and CDR2 YYNGEE. The CDR3 has 17 amino acids. Trimming cost V 3 bases and J 1 base; bases outside gene matches: 8. CDR3 sequence: CASSEGQGALSGNTIYF. Here the CDR3 DNA reads TGTGCCAGCAGCGAGGGACAGGGCGCGCTATCTGGAAACACCATATATTTT.

This clonotype was seen a handful of times. V gene TRBV7-9 combines with J gene TRBJ2-2; D not resolved. This CDR3 comprises 15 residues. Trimming stripped 2 bases from V and 1 base from J, with 8 bases between. Germline-derived CDR1 and CDR2 are SEHNR and FQNEAQ (reference sequence). Written as DNA, the CDR3 is TGTGCCAGCAGCTTATGGGCAGGGAACACCGGGGAGCTGTTTTTT. The encoded protein is CASSLWAGNTGELFF. Supplemented by reference TRBV7-9 and TRBJ2-2, the full variable domain reads DTGVSQNPRHKITKRGQNVTFRCDPISEHNRLYWYRQTLGQGPEFLTYFQNEAQLEKSRLLSDRFSAERPKGSFSTLEIQRTEQGDSAMYLCASSLWAGNTGELFFGEGSRLTVL.

This clonotype has ten or more counts. The CDR3 region has the DNA TGTGCCAGCAGCCCAGGAATCGGCAATGAGCAGTTCTTC. Its translation is CASSPGIGNEQFF. The genes are TRBV7-3 and TRBJ2-1; D gene ambiguous. Germline CDR1 is SGHTA and CDR2 is FQGTGA. With 5 bases removed from V and 6 bases from J, the gap between germline ends came to 11 bases. CDR3 length equals 13 residues.

The rearrangement uses TRBV3-1 and TRBJ2-3; a possible D gene is TRBD1 (6 bases). This CDR3 is 15 amino acids long. Germline V gives CDR1 LGHDT, CDR2 YNNKEL (reference sequence). Trimming cost V 2 bases and J 0 bases, with 9 bases left between them. CDR3 DNA sequence: TGTGCCAGCAGCCAAAGGGGGATTAGCACAGATACGCAGTATTTT. This sequence encodes CASSQRGISTDTQYF.

This clonotype was seen a handful of times. The CDR3 is CSANGRTYNEQFF. Here the CDR3 DNA reads TGCAGTGCTAACGGGAGGACCTACAATGAGCAGTTCTTC. The J gene is TRBJ2-1, the V gene TRBV20-1, with 7 bases aligning to TRBD2. Unmatched junction bases numbered 2, after V lost 4 bases and J lost 2 bases. CDR1 and CDR2 from the germline V gene are DFQATT and SNEGSKA (reference sequence). The CDR3 extends over 13 amino acids.

The chain has TRBV7-9 and TRBJ2-5; tentatively, D is TRBD1 (6 bases). The CDR3 totals 14 residues. Germline V gene sequence: CDR1 SEHNR, CDR2 FQNEAQ (reference sequence). V lost 7 bases and J lost 5, with 17 bases in between. DNA of the CDR3: TGTGCCAGCACCGTCAGGGGTCTTAAGGAGACCCAGTACTTC. As protein: CASTVRGLKETQYF. Looking up the rest from reference TRBV7-9 and TRBJ2-5 gives the full variable domain: DTGVSQNPRHKITKRGQNVTFRCDPISEHNRLYWYRQTLGQGPEFLTYFQNEAQLEKSRLLSDRFSAERPKGSFSTLEIQRTEQGDSAMYLCASTVRGLKETQYFGPGTRLLVL.

In this sample, this clonotype turned up a few times. The chain employs TRBV6-2 or TRBV6-3 and TRBJ2-1; D tentatively reads TRBD1 or TRBD2 (5 bases each). Trimming pared 6 bases from V and 9 bases from J, leaving 15 bases between. CDR3 length: 13 residues. Germline V gene data show CDR1 as MNHEY and CDR2 as SVGEGT. The CDR3 loop is CASRHRDRLEQFF. The CDR3 nucleotides are TGTGCCAGCAGACACCGGGACCGCCTTGAGCAGTTCTTC.

This clonotype was counted between two and nine times. V gene TRBV6-1 combines with J gene TRBJ2-3, with 12 bases aligning to TRBD1. V was pared by 7 bases and J by 6 bases, with 11 bases of the junction left unmatched. The germline V gene encodes CDR1 MNHNS and CDR2 SASEGT. The CDR3 contains 16 residues. CDR3 amino acids: CASTTGGQGAGDTQYF. In nucleotides, the CDR3 is TGTGCCAGCACCACGGGGGGACAGGGGGCAGGGGATACGCAGTATTTT.

The chain uses TRBV9 and TRBJ2-2; TRBD2 matches at 10 bases. After removal of 4 bases from V and 8 bases from J, the junction contained 11 bases not matched to a gene. This CDR3 contains 16 residues. Germline CDR1 is SGDLS and CDR2 is YYNGEE. This CDR3 reads CASSNSGGAVGGELFF. CDR3 sequence (DNA): TGTGCCAGCAGCAACAGCGGGGGGGCCGTCGGAGGGGAGCTGTTTTTT.

The chain links TRBV10-3 to TRBJ2-1, with D possibly TRBD2 on 6 matching bases. V lost 7 bases and J lost 4, with 14 bases in between. Germline V CDR1 and CDR2: ENHRY, SYGVKD. The CDR3 consists of 14 residues. The CDR3 loop reads CAIKTSSAYNEQFF. Here the CDR3 DNA reads TGTGCCATCAAAACTAGCTCCGCGTACAATGAGCAGTTCTTC.

This clonotype was picked up a small number of times. The V gene is TRBV12-3 or TRBV12-4, the J gene TRBJ2-7; TRBD1 matches 7 bases. With V trimmed by 6 bases and J by 2 bases, 1 base remained unmatched. This CDR3 contains 12 residues. Written as DNA, the CDR3 is TGTGCCAGCAGGGGGACAGCCTACGAGCAGTACTTC. Translating gives CASRGTAYEQYF.

This clonotype was seen only a few times. The CDR3 sequence is CASSLGVSNTGELFF. In DNA form, the CDR3 reads TGCGCCAGCAGCTTGGGGGTTTCCAACACCGGGGAGCTGTTTTTT. The genes are TRBV5-1 and TRBJ2-2; the D is unclear. CDR3 length: 15 amino acids. The V gene's germline CDR1 is SGHRS and CDR2 YFSETQ. With 0 bases removed from V and 2 bases from J, the gap between germline ends came to 8 bases.

This clonotype was picked up a small number of times. V gene TRBV11-3 combines with J gene TRBJ2-3, with no clear D. Trimming took 1 base from V and 0 from J, leaving 8 bases between them. Germline V gives CDR1 SGHNT, CDR2 YENEEA. The CDR3 sequence is 15 residues long. The CDR3 here is CASSLGATSTDTQYF. CDR3 nucleotide sequence: TGTGCCAGCAGCTTAGGGGCAACTAGCACAGATACGCAGTATTTT.

This clonotype was counted only a few times. The chain links TRBV5-6 to TRBJ2-3, with D possibly TRBD1 on 5 matching bases. CDR1 and CDR2 from the germline V gene are SGHDT and YYEEEE. This CDR3 has 14 amino acids. Between the trimmed V and J ends, which lost 1 base and 6 bases, there was a span of 12 bases. The CDR3 bases are TGTGCCAGCAGCTTGAGGGGAATTGTCGATACGCAGTATTTT. It yields the protein CASSLRGIVDTQYF.